The 17 T cell receptor beta chains presented below share a single source sample, sequenced in a study of monozygotic twins with cystic fibrosis. Measured with immunoSEQ multiplex PCR; TCRdb has only the in-frame clones, and not every one. The sample yields approximately 36,000 clones, around nine tenths seen once. The sequenced material came from blood. Receptor source: a boy aged 2 to 9 with cystic fibrosis.

The chain recombines TRBV4-1 with TRBJ2-3, with D perhaps TRBD2 (6 bases). V lost 4 bases and J lost 5, with 10 bases in between. This CDR3 has 13 amino acids. CDR1 and CDR2 (germline): MGHRA, YSYEKL. The CDR3 bases are TGCGCCAGCAGCCGGGGGACTGGAGATACGCAGTATTTT. Translation gives CASSRGTGDTQYF.

This chain connects TRBV6-5 to TRBJ2-3, with D unresolved. The CDR3 loop spans 13 amino acids. Germline V gene lookup returns CDR1 MNHEY and CDR2 SVGAGI. V lost 6 bases, J lost 4 bases, and 11 bases lay in between. Here the CDR3 DNA reads TGTGCCAGCAGCCTCCCTGGCGCAGATACGCAGTATTTT. It yields the protein CASSLPGADTQYF.

This chain uses TRBV4-2 with TRBJ2-7, with 8 nucleotides matching TRBD1. V gave up 3 bases and J gave up 3 bases; unmatched junction bases: 4. From germline, CDR1 is LGHNA and CDR2 YNFKEQ. The CDR3 runs 14 residues. The CDR3 protein is CASSHSGGIYEQYF. CDR3 nucleotides: TGTGCCAGCAGCCATTCAGGGGGCATCTACGAGCAGTACTTC.

This clone was observed a handful of times. The chain is built from TRBV2 and TRBJ1-1, with 7 positions matching TRBD1. From germline, CDR1 is SNHLY and CDR2 FYNNEI. V lost 1 base, J lost 4 bases, and 6 bases stayed unmatched. The CDR3 loop spans 15 amino acids. The CDR3 is CASSEVLTGLTEAFF. CDR3 coding DNA: TGTGCCAGCAGTGAAGTGCTGACAGGGCTCACTGAAGCTTTCTTT.

The chain carries TRBV6-1 and TRBJ1-2; D is possibly TRBD1 (5 bases). CDR1 MNHNS and CDR2 SASEGT come from the germline V gene. The V gene lost 8 bases and the J gene lost 4 bases, with 14 bases spanning the gap. There are 13 residues in the CDR3. Here the CDR3 DNA reads TGTGCCAGCGGGCAGCCTAGGGGCTATGGCTACACCTTC. Translated, it gives CASGQPRGYGYTF.

The V and J genes are TRBV6-5 and TRBJ2-1; TRBD1 matches at 10 bases. The CDR3 runs 15 residues. J gave up 4 bases and V 4 bases, and 4 bases lay outside the gene matches. CDR1 and CDR2 from the germline V gene are MNHEY and SVGAGI. The CDR3 DNA is TGTGCCAGCAGTTTCCGGGACAGGGGATACAATGAGCAGTTCTTC. Translating gives CASSFRDRGYNEQFF.

This clone has a single count. The rearrangement links TRBV13 to TRBJ1-4; weak D call: TRBD1 (6 bases). V lost 4 bases to trimming and J lost 4 bases, with 13 bases between them. This CDR3 region has 15 residues. Germline CDR1 reads PRHDT; CDR2 reads FYEKMQ (reference sequence). CDR3 sequence reads: CASSSRGPGNEKLFF. CDR3 nucleotide sequence: TGTGCCAGCAGCTCACGGGGGCCTGGTAATGAAAAACTGTTTTTT.

This chain uses TRBV5-6 with TRBJ1-2; 9 nucleotides match TRBD1. Germline CDR1 is SGHDT and CDR2 is YYEEEE. V shed 1 base, J shed 1 base, and the junction held 5 bases outside the gene matches. The CDR3 covers 16 residues. CDR3 protein: CASSLSTGGNNYGYTF. The CDR3 DNA sequence: TGTGCCAGCAGCTTGTCGACAGGGGGTAATAACTATGGCTACACCTTC.

This chain connects TRBV4-2 to TRBJ2-7; either TRBD1 or TRBD2 may fit D (5 bases each). The V end lost 4 bases, the J end lost 0 bases, and 19 bases lay between the germline ends. Germline values: CDR1 LGHNA, CDR2 YNFKEQ. The CDR3 is 17 amino acids. CDR3 bases: TGTGCCAGCAGCCCGATATCCGGGACCGCTAGCTCCTACGAGCAGTACTTC. Protein sequence: CASSPISGTASSYEQYF.

The CDR3 loop reads CASRQGMGDEKLFF. CDR3 DNA sequence: TGTGCCAGCAGGCAGGGGATGGGCGATGAAAAACTGTTTTTT. This sequence joins TRBV6-6 and TRBJ1-4; a possible D gene is TRBD1 (6 bases). Germline CDR1 is MNHNY and CDR2 is SVGAGI (reference sequence). V shed 6 bases and J shed 6 bases, with 14 bases lying between them. The CDR3 covers 14 residues.

This chain uses TRBV15 with TRBJ1-2; TRBD1 might be the D (5 bases). Trimming removed 3 bases from V and 4 bases from J, with 15 bases in between. This CDR3 is built from 15 residues. Per germline, CDR1 LNHNV and CDR2 YYDKDF (reference sequence). The CDR3 DNA reads as TGTGCCACCAGCAGGACTGGGGCAGGGAGCTATGGCTACACCTTC. It yields the protein CATSRTGAGSYGYTF.

The chain joins TRBV5-1 to TRBJ1-1; TRBD1 might be the D (6 bases). The germline gives CDR1 SGHRS, CDR2 YFSETQ. This CDR3 is built from 13 residues. V was cut by 0 bases and J by 5 bases, with 8 bases left in between. The CDR3 DNA follows: TGCGCCAGCAGCTTGGGAAGGGGGACTGAAGCTTTCTTT. Translating gives CASSLGRGTEAFF.

This clone was observed a handful of times. V usage is TRBV7-9 and J usage is TRBJ1-6, with D tentatively TRBD1 (5 bases). Germline lookup yields CDR1 SEHNR and CDR2 FQNEAQ (reference sequence). Trimming cost V 1 base and J 1 base, with 8 bases left between them. This CDR3 has 16 amino acids. The CDR3 region is CASSLGEGSYNSPLHF. In DNA form, the CDR3 reads TGTGCCAGCAGCTTAGGGGAGGGGTCCTATAATTCACCCCTCCACTTT.

The chain joins TRBV18 to TRBJ2-1; D may match TRBD1 or TRBD2 (6 bases each). The CDR3 consists of 14 residues. CDR1 is KGHSH and CDR2 is LQKENI in the germline V gene. V dropped 6 bases and J dropped 6 bases, with 15 bases sitting between them. CDR3 region: CASSLGGSSNEQFF. CDR3 DNA: TGTGCCAGCTCTTTAGGGGGGAGCTCCAATGAGCAGTTCTTC.

The chain is built from TRBV29-1 and TRBJ2-7; tentative D call: TRBD2 (5 bases). This CDR3 is 11 amino acids long. Germline V gives CDR1 SQVTM, CDR2 ANQGSEA. V dropped 7 bases and J dropped 4 bases, with 11 bases sitting between them. This CDR3 is CSAAGEYEQYF. The CDR3 DNA reads TGCAGCGCCGCCGGGGAGTACGAGCAGTACTTC.

This chain uses TRBV9 with TRBJ1-6, with a weak D call TRBD1 (6 bases). The CDR3 runs to 14 residues. V gave up 3 bases and J gave up 7 bases, with 11 bases separating them. Germline CDR1 SGDLS, CDR2 YYNGEE. The CDR3 here is CASSAQDRNSPLHF. CDR3 nucleotides: TGTGCCAGCAGCGCACAGGACAGAAATTCACCCCTCCACTTT.

The V call is TRBV5-4, the J call TRBJ2-7; D is unresolved. There are 16 residues in the CDR3. V was cut by 0 bases and J by 3 bases, with 16 bases left in between. Germline CDR1 SGHNT, CDR2 YYREEE (reference sequence). The DNA of the CDR3 is TGTGCCAGCAGCTTGGGGCCGGCTTCAAGCAGCTACGAGCAGTACTTC. Residues: CASSLGPASSSYEQYF.